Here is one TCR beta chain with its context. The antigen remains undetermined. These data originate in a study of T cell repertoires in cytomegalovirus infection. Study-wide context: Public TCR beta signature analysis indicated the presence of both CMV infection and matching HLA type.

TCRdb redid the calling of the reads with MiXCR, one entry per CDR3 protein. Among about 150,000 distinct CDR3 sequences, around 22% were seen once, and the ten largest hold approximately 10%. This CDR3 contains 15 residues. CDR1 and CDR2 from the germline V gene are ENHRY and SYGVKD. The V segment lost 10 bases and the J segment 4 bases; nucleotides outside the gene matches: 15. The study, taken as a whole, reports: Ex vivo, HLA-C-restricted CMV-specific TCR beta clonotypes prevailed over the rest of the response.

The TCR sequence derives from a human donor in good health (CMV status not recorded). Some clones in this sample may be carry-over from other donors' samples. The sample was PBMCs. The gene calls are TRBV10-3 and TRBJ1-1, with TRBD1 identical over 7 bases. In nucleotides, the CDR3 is TGTGCCACGAGCCGGGGACAGAGGGAGGGCACTGAAGCTTTCTTT. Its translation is CATSRGQREGTEAFF.